The next 23 T cell receptor beta chains were all read from a single sample in a study of blood T cell repertoires in COVID-19. Sequenced by immunoSEQ multiplex PCR; TCRdb stores in-frame clones only, minus some. The sample holds roughly 120,000 clones, less than 75% seen once. Material: peripheral blood. The receptors here all came from a human donor with acute or convalescent COVID-19. The donor label of this sample is uncertain.

The chain uses TRBV2 and TRBJ1-5, with 11 positions matching TRBD1. Trimming cost V 6 bases and J 7 bases; bases outside gene matches: 8. This CDR3 comprises 15 residues. In germline, CDR1 is SNHLY, CDR2 FYNNEI. The CDR3 protein is CASSQDRGLEQPQHF. The CDR3, as DNA: TGTGCCAGCAGCCAGGACAGGGGGCTAGAACAGCCCCAGCATTTT.

This chain links TRBV28 with TRBJ1-6; no firm D call. Germline assignment: CDR1 MDHEN and CDR2 SYDVKM. V gave up 1 base and J gave up 6 bases, with 16 bases separating them. The CDR3 runs to 17 residues. Written as DNA, the CDR3 is TGTGCCAGCAGTTTATTCGCGCCAGGAAACCCTAATTCACCCCTCCACTTT. It is translated as CASSLFAPGNPNSPLHF.

This clone was seen once. This chain links TRBV7-2 with TRBJ1-3; D remains ambiguous. Trimming removed 5 bases at V and 0 bases at J, with 14 bases between. This CDR3 is built from 16 residues. Germline CDR1 reads SGHTA; CDR2 reads FQGNSA. CDR3 in DNA: TGTGCCAGCAGCCTATATTACAGAGACTCTGGAAACACCATATATTTT. It is translated as CASSLYYRDSGNTIYF.

V gene TRBV11-2 combines with J gene TRBJ1-4; the match to TRBD1 covers 7 bases. The CDR3 consists of 15 residues. V gave up 3 bases and J gave up 2 bases; unmatched junction bases: 3. The germline CDR1 and CDR2 sequences are SGHAT and FQNNGV. CDR3 in amino acids: CASSLETGTNEKLFF. CDR3 DNA: TGTGCCAGCAGCTTGGAGACAGGGACTAATGAAAAACTGTTTTTT. Filled out from reference TRBV11-2 and TRBJ1-4, the complete variable domain reads EAGVAQSPRYKIIEKRQSVAFWCNPISGHATLYWYQQILGQGPKLLIQFQNNGVVDDSQLPKDRFSAERLKGVDSTLKIQPAKLEDSAVYLCASSLETGTNEKLFFGSGTQLSVL.

The V gene is TRBV14, the J gene TRBJ2-3; maybe TRBD2 (5 bases). V dropped 3 bases and J dropped 9 bases, with 7 bases sitting between them. Germline V gene data show CDR1 as SGHDN and CDR2 as FVKESK. This CDR3 spans 11 amino acids. CDR3 coding DNA: TGTGCCAGCAGCCACGGAGGAACGCAGTATTTT. Its translation: CASSHGGTQYF.

The rearrangement joins TRBV27 to TRBJ1-4; 7 positions match TRBD1. The germline gives CDR1 MNHEY, CDR2 SMNVEV (reference sequence). This CDR3 has 13 residues. With 0 bases clipped from V and 11 bases from J, the junction kept 3 bases outside the gene matches. CDR3: CASSLSPGQKLFF. CDR3 bases: TGTGCCAGCAGTTTATCTCCGGGACAGAAACTGTTTTTT.

This chain joins TRBV4-1 and TRBJ2-7, with 8 nucleotides matching TRBD2. This CDR3 has 15 amino acids. J gave up 1 base and V 3 bases, and 5 bases lay outside the gene matches. CDR1 and CDR2 from the germline V gene are MGHRA and YSYEKL. In DNA, the CDR3 is TGCGCCAGCAGCCAGAAAGCGGGGGTGTCCTACGAGCAGTACTTC. It encodes CASSQKAGVSYEQYF.

The table lists this clone with a few counts. V usage is TRBV19 and J usage is TRBJ1-2; D is unresolved. Germline V gives CDR1 LNHDA, CDR2 SQIVND (reference sequence). This CDR3 region has 15 residues. V was pared by 3 bases and J by 0 bases, with 11 bases between. This CDR3 is CASSMMGDSNYGYTF. The CDR3, as DNA: TGTGCCAGTAGTATGATGGGTGACTCTAACTATGGCTACACCTTC. Complete variable domain (other parts from reference TRBV19 and TRBJ1-2): DGGITQSPKYLFRKEGQNVTLSCEQNLNHDAMYWYRQDPGQGLRLIYYSQIVNDFQKGDIAEGYSVSREKKESFPLTVTSAQKNPTAFYLCASSMMGDSNYGYTFGSGTRLTVV.

V and J are TRBV30 and TRBJ1-1, with TRBD1 as a possible D gene (5 bases). Trimming left V 6 bases short and J 4 bases short, with 21 bases between. This CDR3 comprises 15 residues. Germline V CDR1 and CDR2: GTSNPN, SVGIG (reference sequence). The CDR3 DNA sequence: TGTGCCTGTAACTCTGGGACTTTGGGCTCCACTGAAGCTTTCTTT. This encodes CACNSGTLGSTEAFF.

The J gene is TRBJ1-4, the V gene TRBV12-5, with D maybe TRBD1 (6 bases). The germline gives CDR1 LGHNT, CDR2 FRNRAP. This CDR3 is built from 17 residues. Deletions cut 2 bases from V and 3 bases from J, with 16 bases between. CDR3 residues: CASGLTNSGAANEKLFF. In DNA form, the CDR3 reads TGTGCTAGTGGTTTGACTAACTCAGGGGCGGCTAATGAAAAACTGTTTTTT.

The CDR3: CASSSMRQGHEKLFF. The CDR3 DNA sequence: TGTGCCAGCAGCTCGATGCGACAGGGACATGAAAAACTGTTTTTT. This chain uses TRBV11-2 with TRBJ1-4, with 7 bases fitting TRBD1. Germline V gives CDR1 SGHAT, CDR2 FQNNGV. The CDR3 sequence is 15 residues long. With V trimmed by 4 bases and J by 6 bases, 8 bases remained unmatched.

The chain links TRBV5-1 to TRBJ2-5; D gene ambiguous. Germline V gene sequence: CDR1 SGHRS, CDR2 YFSETQ. The CDR3 has 15 residues. The V gene lost 0 bases and the J gene lost 0 bases, with 9 bases spanning the gap. CDR3: CASSLDSIYQETQYF. In DNA, the CDR3 is TGCGCCAGCAGCTTGGACAGCATTTACCAAGAGACCCAGTACTTC.

The chain carries TRBV2 and TRBJ1-2; 8 bases fit TRBD1. Looked up from germline, CDR1 is SNHLY and CDR2 is FYNNEI. The CDR3 contains 15 residues. After removal of 7 bases from V and 4 bases from J, the junction contained 11 bases not matched to a gene. CDR3 sequence: CASTRDGQGSYGYTF. The CDR3 DNA sequence: TGTGCCAGCACCCGAGACGGACAGGGTAGCTATGGCTACACCTTC.

The genes are TRBV12-5 and TRBJ1-5; D is uncertain. The germline gives CDR1 LGHNT, CDR2 FRNRAP. V gave up 1 base and J gave up 9 bases, with 10 bases separating them. The CDR3 has 13 amino acids. The CDR3: CASGLAPGVPQHF. The CDR3 DNA follows: TGTGCTAGTGGTTTGGCCCCCGGGGTGCCCCAGCATTTT. The variable domain in full, with the rest retrieved from reference TRBV12-5 and TRBJ1-5, is DARVTQTPRHKVTEMGQEVTMRCQPILGHNTVFWYRQTMMQGLELLAYFRNRAPLDDSGMPKDRFSAEMPDATLATLKIQPSEPRDSAVYFCASGLAPGVPQHFGDGTRLSIL.

The chain combines TRBV7-2 with TRBJ2-2; D might be TRBD1 (6 bases). Trimming left V 8 bases short and J 5 bases short, with 12 bases between. The CDR3 has 13 residues. CDR1 and CDR2 (germline): SGHTA, FQGNSA. CDR3 sequence reads: CASRTARTGELFF. CDR3 nucleotides: TGTGCCAGCCGGACAGCCAGAACCGGGGAGCTGTTTTTT.

The chain is built from TRBV2 and TRBJ1-6, with unresolved D. Germline loops: CDR1 SNHLY, CDR2 FYNNEI. CDR3 size: 16 residues. The ends were cut back, 6 bases at V and 3 bases at J, with 15 bases in the middle. The CDR3 DNA is TGTGCCAGCAGGTCGAGAGCCGATTTCTATAATTCACCCCTCCACTTT. As protein: CASRSRADFYNSPLHF.

This clone was recorded only once. The CDR3 DNA follows: TGTGCCAGCAGCGTAGGGGGCGGGGTAGGTGGGGCCAACGTCCTGACTTTC. This sequence encodes CASSVGGGVGGANVLTF. The chain is built from TRBV9 and TRBJ2-6, with D perhaps matching TRBD2 (6 bases). CDR1 and CDR2 from the germline V gene are SGDLS and YYNGEE. Trimming took off 0 bases at V and 3 bases at J, with 13 bases between the two ends. The CDR3 consists of 17 residues.

This chain links TRBV2 with TRBJ2-3, with 12 positions matching TRBD2. Germline V CDR1 and CDR2: SNHLY, FYNNEI. CDR3 length equals 15 residues. J lost 4 bases, V lost 5 bases, and 4 bases had no gene match. In nucleotides, the CDR3 is TGTGCCAGCAGTCAGCTAGCGGGGGGGTCAGATACGCAGTATTTT. The encoded protein is CASSQLAGGSDTQYF.

The gene calls are TRBV14 and TRBJ2-1; D is unresolved. The CDR3 length is 14 residues. Germline values: CDR1 SGHDN, CDR2 FVKESK. The ends were cut back, 5 bases at V and 3 bases at J, with 11 bases in the middle. CDR3 in amino acids: CASSAAFYYNEQFF. CDR3 coding DNA: TGTGCCAGCAGCGCCGCCTTCTACTACAATGAGCAGTTCTTC.

This clone was seen only once. The V and J genes are TRBV27 and TRBJ1-6; 8 bases match TRBD1. There are 15 residues in the CDR3. With V trimmed by 2 bases and J by 9 bases, 6 bases remained unmatched. Looked up from germline, CDR1 is MNHEY and CDR2 is SMNVEV (reference sequence). The CDR3 region is CASSLQGAKGSPLHF. The CDR3 nucleotides are TGTGCCAGCAGTTTACAGGGGGCGAAAGGTTCACCCCTCCACTTT.

The rearrangement links TRBV14 to TRBJ2-4; maybe TRBD1 (5 bases). V was trimmed by 1 base and J by 3 bases, leaving 10 bases between them. The CDR3 has 15 residues. CDR1 SGHDN and CDR2 FVKESK come from the germline V gene. The CDR3 loop reads CASSQGQLVKNIQYF. The DNA for the CDR3 is TGTGCCAGCAGCCAAGGACAGCTGGTCAAAAACATTCAGTACTTC. The full variable domain, in which reference TRBV14 and TRBJ2-4 provide the parts outside the CDR3, is EAGVTQFPSHSVIEKGQTVTLRCDPISGHDNLYWYRRVMGKEIKFLLHFVKESKQDESGMPNNRFLAERTGGTYSTLKVQPAELEDSGVYFCASSQGQLVKNIQYFGAGTRLSVL.

The chain employs TRBV6-5 and TRBJ1-1, with 7 bases fitting TRBD1. The germline V gene has CDR1 MNHEY and CDR2 SVGAGI. This CDR3 contains 14 residues. The V gene end was trimmed by 6 bases and the J gene end by 7 bases; junction bases not matched to a gene: 11. The CDR3 sequence is CASSVKQGSGEAFF. The CDR3 region has the DNA TGTGCCAGCAGCGTTAAACAGGGGTCGGGTGAAGCTTTCTTT.

The chain links TRBV7-6 to TRBJ2-2; 12 bases map to TRBD2. CDR1 is SGHVS and CDR2 is FNYEAQ in the germline V gene. With 5 bases clipped from V and 4 bases from J, the junction kept 11 bases outside the gene matches. This CDR3 region has 18 residues. In DNA, the CDR3 is TGTGCCAGCAGCCCCGGCCCACTAGCGGGGGGCCGCACCGGGGAGCTGTTTTTT. Translation: CASSPGPLAGGRTGELFF.